The T cell receptor beta chain under discussion was sequenced for a study of T cells in Graves' hyperthyroidism and ophthalmopathy. Amplification of TCR beta CDR3 regions used RNA as the template. When the TCR CDR3 underwent first-round RT-PCR, the HTBI primer set was used. TCRdb re-analysed the multiplex PCR reads in MiXCR, keeping a single row per CDR3 protein. The data show more than 150,000 distinct CDR3 sequences, 15% to 20% seen once. The length of the CDR3 is 14 residues. Germline V gives CDR1 MNHEY, CDR2 SMNVEV (reference sequence). V dropped 7 bases and J dropped 4 bases, with 16 bases sitting between them.

The receptor was derived from a woman aged 45-60 years with Graves' hyperthyroidism. The V gene is TRBV27, the J gene TRBJ1-2, with D possibly being TRBD1 (5 bases). Sequenced input: blood. The CDR3 coding sequence is TGTGCCAGCAACCGACAGACTGTTGGCTATGGCTACACCTTC. It yields the protein CASNRQTVGYGYTF.